The entry below describes one T cell receptor (beta chain). The CDR3 runs to 15 residues. Germline V gene sequence: CDR1 SGHTA, CDR2 FQGTGA. V lost 5 bases and J lost 10, with 18 bases in between. The sample belongs to a study of blood T cell repertoires in COVID-19. Study context: Specimens from acute and convalescent COVID-19 originated in the United States, Italy and Spain. PBMCs, B-cell-depleted T cells, or T cells were the source of the cDNA or gDNA that made up the material.

The authors' processing: Amplification of reference gene primers was used by the study to estimate nucleated cell counts. Assay used: immunoSEQ multiplex PCR; TCRdb lists only in-frame clones, some missing. V, J and clone size are those of that table, while D and trimming were read from the DNA. The profile shows a few hundred thousand clones, approximately 78% of them singletons. This chain links TRBV7-3 with TRBJ1-6; D perhaps matches TRBD1 (5 bases). The source material was peripheral blood. The sequence derives from a woman older than 75 with acute or convalescent COVID-19. The CDR3 region has the DNA TGTGCCAGCAGCCCCGTCGGAGGGGAAGGATCACCCCTCCACTTT. This gives the protein CASSPVGGEGSPLHF. Full variable domain (missing parts from reference TRBV7-3 and TRBJ1-6): GAGVSQTPSNKVTEKGKYVELRCDPISGHTALYWYRQSLGQGPEFLIYFQGTGAADDSGLPNDRFFAVRPEGSVSTLKIQRTERGDSAVYLCASSPVGGEGSPLHFGNGTRLTVT.